This paragraph reports one T cell receptor beta chain. Its antigen is currently unknown. Samples each yielded at least 5 micrograms of total RNA. This CDR3 is built from 13 residues. Germline V lookup: CDR1 DFQATT, CDR2 SNEGSKA (reference sequence). The data are from a study of blood T cells in healthy people across ages. Study-wide results and caveats: Any changes in expanded clonotypes were possibly confounded, as donor CMV status remained unknown. A roughly linear age-dependent decrease characterized TCR beta diversity per million T cells.

Next came a second PCR, run for about 7 to 12 cycles, which used a sample-barcoded 5' primer along with a J-beta primer mix. With 12 random nucleotides, a template-switch adaptor tagged each individual cDNA molecule. TCRdb re-analysed the 5' RACE reads in MiXCR, keeping a single row per CDR3 protein. Of roughly 730,000 distinct CDR3 sequences in the sample, approximately 53% were seen once. The rearrangement uses TRBV20-1 and TRBJ2-5; either TRBD1 or TRBD2 may fit D (5 bases each). The DNA end is a closer match to TRBJ2-7, so the J assignment may be wrong. The receptor comes from a man between 40 and 49 years old in good health. Source material: blood. The CDR3 here is CSADMTRAGEQYF. CDR3 DNA: TGCAGTGCTGACATGACCAGGGCGGGCGAGCAGTACTTC.